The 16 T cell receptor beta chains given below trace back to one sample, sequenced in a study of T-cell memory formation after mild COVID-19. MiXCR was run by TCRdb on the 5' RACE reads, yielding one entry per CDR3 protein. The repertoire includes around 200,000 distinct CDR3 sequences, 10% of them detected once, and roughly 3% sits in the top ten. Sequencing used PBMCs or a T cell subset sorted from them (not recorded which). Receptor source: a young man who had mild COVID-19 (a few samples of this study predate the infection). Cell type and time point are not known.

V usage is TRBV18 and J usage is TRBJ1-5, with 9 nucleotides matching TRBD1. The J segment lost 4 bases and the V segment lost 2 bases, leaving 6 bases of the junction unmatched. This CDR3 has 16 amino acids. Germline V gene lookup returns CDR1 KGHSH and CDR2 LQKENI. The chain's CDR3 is CASSPAGTGWNQPQHF. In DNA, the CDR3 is TGTGCCAGCTCACCAGCCGGGACAGGGTGGAATCAGCCCCAGCATTTT.

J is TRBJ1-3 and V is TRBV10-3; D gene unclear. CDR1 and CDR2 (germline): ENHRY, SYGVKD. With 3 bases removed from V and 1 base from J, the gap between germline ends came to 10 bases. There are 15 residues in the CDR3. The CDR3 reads CAISDPDISGNTIYF. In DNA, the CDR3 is TGTGCCATCAGTGATCCCGACATATCTGGAAACACCATATATTTT.

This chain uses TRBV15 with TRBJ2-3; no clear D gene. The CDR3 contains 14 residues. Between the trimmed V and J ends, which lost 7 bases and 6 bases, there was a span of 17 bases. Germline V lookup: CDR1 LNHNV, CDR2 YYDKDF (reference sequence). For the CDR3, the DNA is TGTGCCACCACCCAGCGTGCTGGGCTTGATACGCAGTATTTT. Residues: CATTQRAGLDTQYF.

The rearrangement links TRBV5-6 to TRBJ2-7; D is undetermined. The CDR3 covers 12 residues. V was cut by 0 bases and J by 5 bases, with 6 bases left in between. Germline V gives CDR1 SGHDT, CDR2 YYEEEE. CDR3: CASSLVYHEQYF. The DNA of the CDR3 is TGTGCCAGCAGCTTGGTTTACCACGAGCAGTACTTC.

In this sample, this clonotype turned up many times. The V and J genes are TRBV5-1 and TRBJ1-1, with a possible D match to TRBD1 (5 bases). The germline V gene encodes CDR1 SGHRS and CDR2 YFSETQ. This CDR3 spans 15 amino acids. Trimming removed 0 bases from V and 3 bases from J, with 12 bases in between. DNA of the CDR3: TGCGCCAGCAGCTTGGGTCCAGGGCCGGACACTGAAGCTTTCTTT. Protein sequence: CASSLGPGPDTEAFF.

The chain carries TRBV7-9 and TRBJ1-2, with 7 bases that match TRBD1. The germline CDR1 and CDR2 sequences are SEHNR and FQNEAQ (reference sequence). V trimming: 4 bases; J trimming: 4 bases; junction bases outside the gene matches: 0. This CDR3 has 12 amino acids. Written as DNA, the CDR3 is TGTGCCAGCAGCTGGGACAGCTATGGCTACACCTTC. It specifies CASSWDSYGYTF.

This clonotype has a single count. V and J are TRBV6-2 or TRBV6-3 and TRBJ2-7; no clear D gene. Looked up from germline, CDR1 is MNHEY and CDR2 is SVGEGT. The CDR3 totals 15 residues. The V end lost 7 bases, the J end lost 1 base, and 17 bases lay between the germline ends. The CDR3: CASKWWANPSYEQYF. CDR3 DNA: TGTGCCAGCAAGTGGTGGGCCAATCCTTCCTACGAGCAGTACTTC.

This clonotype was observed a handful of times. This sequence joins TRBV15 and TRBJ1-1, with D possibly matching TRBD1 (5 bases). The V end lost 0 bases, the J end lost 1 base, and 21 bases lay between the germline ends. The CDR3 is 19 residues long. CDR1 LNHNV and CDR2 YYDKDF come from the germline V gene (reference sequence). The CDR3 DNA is TGTGCCACCAGCAGAGATCCTTTTTTTCTGGGGACGGGGAACACTGAAGCTTTCTTT. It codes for CATSRDPFFLGTGNTEAFF. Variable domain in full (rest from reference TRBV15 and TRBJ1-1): DAMVIQNPRYQVTQFGKPVTLSCSQTLNHNVMYWYQQKSSQAPKLLFHYYDKDFNNEADTPDNFQSRRPNTSFCFLDIRSPGLGDTAMYLCATSRDPFFLGTGNTEAFFGQGTRLTVV.

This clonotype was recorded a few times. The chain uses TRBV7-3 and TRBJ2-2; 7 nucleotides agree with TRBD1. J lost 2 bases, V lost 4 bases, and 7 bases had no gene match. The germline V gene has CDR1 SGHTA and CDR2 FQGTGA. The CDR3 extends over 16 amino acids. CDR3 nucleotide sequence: TGTGCCAGCAGCTCCCGGCGACAGGGAAACACCGGGGAGCTGTTTTTT. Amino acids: CASSSRRQGNTGELFF. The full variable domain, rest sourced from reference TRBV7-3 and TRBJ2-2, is GAGVSQTPSNKVTEKGKYVELRCDPISGHTALYWYRQSLGQGPEFLIYFQGTGAADDSGLPNDRFFAVRPEGSVSTLKIQRTERGDSAVYLCASSSRRQGNTGELFFGEGSRLTVL.

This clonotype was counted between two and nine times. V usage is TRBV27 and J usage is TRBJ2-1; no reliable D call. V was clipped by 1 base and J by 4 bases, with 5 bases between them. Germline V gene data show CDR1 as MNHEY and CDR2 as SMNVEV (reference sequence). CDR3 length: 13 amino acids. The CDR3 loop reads CASSLWNYNEQFF. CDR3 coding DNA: TGTGCCAGCAGTTTATGGAATTACAATGAGCAGTTCTTC.

The CDR3 nucleotides read TGTGCCAGCAGCCCCAGGGGAGCTGGGGCCAACGTCCTGACTTTC. Its protein is CASSPRGAGANVLTF. The chain is built from TRBV7-3 and TRBJ2-6; D is perhaps TRBD1 (6 bases). The germline gives CDR1 SGHTA, CDR2 FQGTGA. The CDR3 contains 15 residues. The V gene lost 5 bases and the J gene lost 2 bases, with 10 bases spanning the gap.

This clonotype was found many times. DNA for the CDR3: TGTGCCAGCAGCTTTGGGTTTGACAGCCCATCCTACGAGCAGTACTTC. It encodes CASSFGFDSPSYEQYF. The J gene is TRBJ2-7, the V gene TRBV5-4; weak D call: TRBD1 (5 bases). The germline V gene has CDR1 SGHNT and CDR2 YYREEE (reference sequence). The CDR3 totals 16 residues. The ends were cut back, 2 bases at V and 1 base at J, with 16 bases in the middle.

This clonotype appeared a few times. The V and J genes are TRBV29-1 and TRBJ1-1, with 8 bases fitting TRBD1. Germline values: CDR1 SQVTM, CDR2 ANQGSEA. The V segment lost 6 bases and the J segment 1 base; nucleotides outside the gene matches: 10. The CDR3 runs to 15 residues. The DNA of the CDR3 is TGCAGCGTGCACCGGCAGGGGGCGAGGAACACTGAAGCTTTCTTT. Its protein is CSVHRQGARNTEAFF. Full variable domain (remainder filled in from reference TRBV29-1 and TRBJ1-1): SAVISQKPSRDICQRGTSLTIQCQVDSQVTMMFWYRQQPGQSLTLIATANQGSEATYESGFVIDKFPISRPNLTFSTLTVSNMSPEDSSIYLCSVHRQGARNTEAFFGQGTRLTVV.

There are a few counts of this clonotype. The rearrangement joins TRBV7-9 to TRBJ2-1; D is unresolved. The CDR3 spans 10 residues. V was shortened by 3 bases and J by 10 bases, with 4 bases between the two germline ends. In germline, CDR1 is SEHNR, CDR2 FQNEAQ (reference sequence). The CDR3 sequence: CASSLSEQFF. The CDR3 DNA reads TGTGCCAGCAGCTTGTCCGAGCAGTTCTTC.

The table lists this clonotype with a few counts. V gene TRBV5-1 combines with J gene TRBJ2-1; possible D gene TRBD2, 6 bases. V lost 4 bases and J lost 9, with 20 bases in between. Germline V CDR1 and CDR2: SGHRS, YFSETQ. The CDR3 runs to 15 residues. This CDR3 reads CASSEGTAAGTEQFF. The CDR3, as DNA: TGCGCCAGCAGCGAGGGGACTGCCGCCGGGACTGAGCAGTTCTTC. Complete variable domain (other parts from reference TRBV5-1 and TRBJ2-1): KAGVTQTPRYLIKTRGQQVTLSCSPISGHRSVSWYQQTPGQGLQFLFEYFSETQRNKGNFPGRFSGRQFSNSRSEMNVSTLELGDSALYLCASSEGTAAGTEQFFGPGTRLTVL.

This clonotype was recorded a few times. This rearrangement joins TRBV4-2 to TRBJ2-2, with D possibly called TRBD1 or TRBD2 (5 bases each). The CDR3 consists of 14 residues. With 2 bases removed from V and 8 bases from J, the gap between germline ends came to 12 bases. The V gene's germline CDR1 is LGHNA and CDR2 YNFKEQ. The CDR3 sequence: CASSQRDPWGELFF. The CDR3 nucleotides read TGTGCCAGCAGCCAAAGGGACCCCTGGGGGGAGCTGTTTTTT.